Listed below are T cell receptor beta chains from one sample, sequenced in a study of immune evolution from preneoplasia to lung adenocarcinoma. Generated by immunoSEQ multiplex PCR, the TCRdb table keeps only in-frame clones and is missing some. The data contain roughly 7,900 clones, 78% of them seen just once; the ten biggest clones take up less than 8.5%. The sequencing input was FFPE adjacent normal lung tissue. These receptors all stem from a person between 65 and 79 years old with lung adenocarcinoma. Both conserved end residues are part of each CDR3. The order of the fields is J gene, V gene, CDR3 protein.

j_gene: TRBJ2-7; v_gene: TRBV7-9; CDR3aa: CASSSRTGGYEQYF
j_gene: TRBJ2-3; v_gene: TRBV5-1; CDR3aa: CASSLSSPTDTQYF
j_gene: TRBJ2-2; v_gene: TRBV4-1; CDR3aa: CASSQGGWGIDSGELFF
j_gene: TRBJ2-7; v_gene: TRBV28; CDR3aa: CASSLAAVDEQYF
j_gene: TRBJ1-6; v_gene: TRBV9; CDR3aa: CASSPRPDSPLHF
j_gene: TRBJ2-3; v_gene: TRBV25-1; CDR3aa: CAIGGIGTDTQYF
j_gene: TRBJ1-1; v_gene: TRBV5-4; CDR3aa: CASSLGTRLNTEAFF
j_gene: TRBJ2-2; v_gene: TRBV27; CDR3aa: CASSHLGAGAPGELFF
j_gene: TRBJ2-1; v_gene: TRBV6-1; CDR3aa: CASSEVAGKRAEQFF
j_gene: TRBJ2-2; v_gene: TRBV30; CDR3aa: CAWTASFNTGELFF
j_gene: TRBJ1-1; v_gene: TRBV6-1; CDR3aa: CASSEYFLNTEAFF
j_gene: TRBJ1-3; v_gene: TRBV10-2; CDR3aa: CASSVQLNPGNTIYF
j_gene: TRBJ1-4; v_gene: TRBV5-6; CDR3aa: CASWDRLNEKLFF
j_gene: TRBJ2-1; v_gene: TRBV28; CDR3aa: CASAGERTDHEQFF
j_gene: TRBJ1-1; v_gene: TRBV4-2; CDR3aa: CASSQDPAAGAGFF
j_gene: TRBJ2-3; v_gene: TRBV28; CDR3aa: CASSPAAGFSSTDTQYF
j_gene: TRBJ1-2; v_gene: TRBV10-3; CDR3aa: CAISESAQGRGYTF
j_gene: TRBJ2-7; v_gene: TRBV6-5; CDR3aa: CASSYISYEQYF
j_gene: TRBJ1-6; v_gene: TRBV30; CDR3aa: CAWNRGNSPLHF
j_gene: TRBJ1-2; v_gene: TRBV7-9; CDR3aa: CASSLRDTDYGYTF
j_gene: TRBJ1-2; v_gene: TRBV4-1; CDR3aa: CASSQDPRGAQANYGYTF
j_gene: TRBJ1-5; v_gene: TRBV19; CDR3aa: CASSIDQGWQPQHF
j_gene: TRBJ1-2; v_gene: TRBV15; CDR3aa: CATSRQGNYGYTF
j_gene: TRBJ1-6; v_gene: TRBV7-9; CDR3aa: CASSRSGGESPLHF
j_gene: TRBJ1-5; v_gene: TRBV6-1; CDR3aa: CASSEGGGLNQPQHF
j_gene: TRBJ2-1; v_gene: TRBV4-1; CDR3aa: CASSQDLQGAQDNEQFF
j_gene: TRBJ1-1; v_gene: TRBV5-5; CDR3aa: CASSLRDRGTPEAFF
j_gene: TRBJ1-6; v_gene: TRBV5-1; CDR3aa: CASSLLGRGSNSPLHF
j_gene: TRBJ2-5; v_gene: TRBV9; CDR3aa: CASSVGVAEETQYF
j_gene: TRBJ2-7; v_gene: TRBV6-1; CDR3aa: CASSDRGQDYEQYF
j_gene: TRBJ1-1; v_gene: TRBV28; CDR3aa: CASSRQAEAFF
j_gene: TRBJ2-7; v_gene: TRBV9; CDR3aa: CASSVRWQAHYEQYF
j_gene: TRBJ2-7; v_gene: TRBV9; CDR3aa: CASSVSLTSGDSSYEQYF
j_gene: TRBJ2-5; v_gene: TRBV9; CDR3aa: CASSVAGRGETQYF
j_gene: TRBJ2-2; v_gene: TRBV27; CDR3aa: CASSLWQANTGELFF
j_gene: TRBJ2-6; v_gene: TRBV30; CDR3aa: CAWSGAGDGANVLTF
j_gene: TRBJ1-2; v_gene: TRBV5-6; CDR3aa: CASSFYRGLDYGYTF
j_gene: TRBJ1-4; v_gene: TRBV5-6; CDR3aa: CASSLGGWATNEKLFF